This entry lists 10 T cell receptor beta chains sequenced from one sample in a study of T cell responses to AZD1222 COVID-19 vaccine. Here immunoSEQ multiplex PCR was the method, and the copy in TCRdb shows in-frame clones only, minus some. The sample comprises around 70,000 clones, around 85% of which are singletons, and about 20% rests with the top ten. The source material was peripheral blood, sampled on day 0 of AZD1222 vaccination. The origin of the receptors is an adult in good health.

The rearrangement links TRBV5-1 to TRBJ1-2; D not resolved. This CDR3 is 14 amino acids long. The germline V gene encodes CDR1 SGHRS and CDR2 YFSETQ. Trimming stripped 1 base from V and 2 bases from J, with 9 bases between. CDR3 in amino acids: CASSLSWENYGYTF. The CDR3 bases are TGCGCCAGCAGCTTGAGTTGGGAGAACTATGGCTACACCTTC.

The chain couples TRBV5-6 to TRBJ1-5; TRBD1 might be the D (6 bases). In germline, CDR1 is SGHDT, CDR2 YYEEEE. V shed 4 bases and J shed 3 bases, with 11 bases lying between them. This CDR3 spans 14 amino acids. CDR3 loop: CASSQGYDNQPQHF. The DNA for the CDR3 is TGTGCCAGCAGCCAGGGGTACGACAATCAGCCCCAGCATTTT.

This clone was counted a few times. The J gene is TRBJ2-1, the V gene TRBV2, with 7 bases identical to TRBD2. Germline lookup yields CDR1 SNHLY and CDR2 FYNNEI. V shed 6 bases and J 5 bases; nucleotides not matched to a gene: 10. The CDR3 is made up of 15 amino acids. CDR3 sequence (DNA): TGTGCCAGCAGGCGACGGACTAGTGGTGACAATGAGCAGTTCTTC. It encodes CASRRRTSGDNEQFF.

There are a few counts of this clone. The chain uses TRBV6-5 and TRBJ1-1, with D uncertain. This CDR3 is 13 amino acids long. V lost 6 bases and J lost 2, with 10 bases in between. Germline V lookup: CDR1 MNHEY, CDR2 SVGAGI. The CDR3 loop reads CASSSMGNTEAFF. The CDR3 nucleotides read TGTGCCAGCAGCTCAATGGGTAACACTGAAGCTTTCTTT.

On this clone: The junction does not match germline at one end; this may be a read error. The genes are TRBV13 and TRBJ2-4; 8 bases line up with TRBD1. Germline assignment: CDR1 PRHDT and CDR2 FYEKMQ (reference sequence). This CDR3 spans 12 amino acids. The CDR3 spells CASSLGGTGGFF. The CDR3 nucleotides are TGTGCCAGCAGCTTAGGCGGGACAGGAGGGTTCTTC.

This rearrangement joins TRBV5-1 to TRBJ2-2; D unresolved. Trimming shortened V by 1 base and J by 4 bases, and 5 bases separated the two germline ends. The CDR3 covers 13 residues. Germline V CDR1 and CDR2: SGHRS, YFSETQ. The CDR3 DNA sequence: TGCGCCAGCAGCTTGTCGAGCACCGGGGAGCTGTTTTTT. It is translated as CASSLSSTGELFF.

The chain couples TRBV3-1 (or the pseudogene TRBV3-2) to TRBJ2-1; D unclear. CDR3 length: 13 amino acids. Per germline, CDR1 LGHDT and CDR2 YNNKEL (reference sequence). V was shortened by 1 base and J by 5 bases, with 6 bases between the two germline ends. CDR3 DNA: TGTGCCAGCAGCCAAGGGGCGGACAATGAGCAGTTCTTC. This codes for CASSQGADNEQFF.

The chain joins TRBV7-9 to TRBJ2-1; D ambiguous. There are 13 residues in the CDR3. Germline V gives CDR1 SEHNR, CDR2 FQNEAQ (reference sequence). V lost 11 bases to trimming and J lost 2 bases, with 13 bases between them. Here the CDR3 reads CAPTRWTYNEQFF. DNA of the CDR3: TGTGCCCCGACAAGGTGGACCTACAATGAGCAGTTCTTC.

The rearrangement joins TRBV9 to TRBJ2-2; 11 nucleotides align to TRBD2. CDR1 SGDLS and CDR2 YYNGEE come from the germline V gene. This CDR3 has 15 residues. J lost 5 bases, V lost 1 base, and 1 base had no gene match. CDR3 in amino acids: CASSVTSGGTGELFF. The DNA of the CDR3 is TGTGCCAGCAGCGTAACTAGCGGGGGAACCGGGGAGCTGTTTTTT.

The rearrangement links TRBV10-3 to TRBJ1-1, with TRBD1 identical over 7 bases. The CDR3 extends over 14 amino acids. The germline CDR1 and CDR2 sequences are ENHRY and SYGVKD. V shed 10 bases and J 3 bases; nucleotides not matched to a gene: 11. CDR3 sequence (DNA): TGTGCCACCCTACGCGGGCAGGGGGACACTGAAGCTTTCTTT. It specifies CATLRGQGDTEAFF.